A selection of T cell receptor beta chains follows, all from one sample in a study of CD4 and CD8 cells across lung adenocarcinoma regions. In TCRdb, the PCR reads were re-called with MiXCR into one record per CDR3 protein. The data contain thousands of distinct CDR3 sequences, around 67% of them seen just once; the ten biggest clones take up approximately 23%. The sequencing input was CD4+ T cells from the center of a lung tumor. These receptors originate from a female donor with lung adenocarcinoma. The CD4 and CD8 labels of this study may be unreliable. Both conserved end residues are part of each CDR3. The D gene is left open where the match is weak. Clone size is stated in some rows and not others, as once, few, many or a class when expanded.

size	D	length	J	V	CDR3	DNA
NA	NA	15	TRBJ2-2	TRBV6-1	CASTPPGVGTGELFF	TGTGCCAGCACCCCCCCGGGAGTGGGCACCGGGGAGCTGTTTTTT
NA	NA	15	TRBJ2-1	TRBV6-1	CASSETLDHYNEQFF	TGTGCCAGCAGTGAAACCCTGGATCACTACAATGAGCAGTTCTTC
NA	TRBD2	15	TRBJ2-3	TRBV6-1	CASSGLAGGPDTQYF	TGTGCCAGCAGTGGACTAGCGGGGGGGCCAGATACGCAGTATTTT
NA	NA	12	TRBJ2-1	TRBV6-5	CESSSNTGEQFF	TGTGAGAGCAGTTCGAACACGGGGGAGCAGTTTTTC
NA	NA	16	TRBJ2-3	TRBV10-2	CASREPGGSGTDTQYF	TGCGCCAGCAGGGAGCCGGGGGGATCGGGGACAGATACGCAGTATTTC
NA	NA	13	TRBJ2-2	TRBV10-3	CTARTPNTGELFF	TGTACCGCTAGGACGCCAAACACCGGGGAGCTGTTTTTT
NA	NA	15	TRBJ2-1	TRBV7-9	CASSLQGSSYNEQFF	TGTGCCAGCAGCTTACAGGGGTCTAGCTACAATGAGCAGTTCTTC
large	TRBD1	15	TRBJ1-6	TRBV6-1	CASSEGQTYNSPLHF	TGTGCCAGCAGTGAGGGACAGACATATAATTCACCCCTCCACTTT
NA	NA	14	TRBJ2-3	TRBV12-3/TRBV12-4	CASSFPPPPNTQYF	TGTGCCAGCAGTTTCCCGCCTCCCCCAAATACGCAGTATTTT
NA	TRBD1	15	TRBJ1-3	TRBV6-1	CASSGTGMSGNTIYF	TGTGCCAGCAGTGGGACAGGGATGTCTGGAAACACCATATATTTT
NA	TRBD1	16	TRBJ2-7	TRBV6-1	CASSALRPGQGGEQYF	TGTGCCAGCAGCGCCCTCCGACCGGGACAGGGGGGCGAGCAGTACTTC
large	NA	16	TRBJ2-1	TRBV7-2	CASSFHRDLTYNEQFF	TGTGCCAGCAGCTTCCACCGGGACCTAACCTACAATGAGCAGTTCTTC
NA	NA	10	TRBJ2-2	TRBV6-1	CASSEVLLFF	TGTGCCAGCAGTGAAGTCCTTCTGTTTTTT
NA	NA	16	TRBJ2-1	TRBV6-1	CASSERGGLGPSEQFF	TGTGCCAGCAGTGAAAGGGGGGGGTTAGGGCCGAGTGAGCAGTTCTTC
NA	NA	10	TRBJ1-2	TRBV22-1	CPGIGRAHVF	TGTCCTGGGATCGGAAGAGCACACGTCTTC
NA	NA	15	TRBJ2-1	TRBV7-3	CASSPSLGSYNEQFF	TGTGCCAGCAGCCCTAGCTTAGGGTCCTACAATGAGCAGTTCTTC
NA	NA	13	TRBJ1-2	TRBV30	CAWSVMGMGGYTF	TGTGCCTGGAGTGTAATGGGGATGGGAGGCTACACCTTC
NA	TRBD2	15	TRBJ2-5	TRBV6-1	CASSGGTSGYNEQYF	TGTGCCAGCAGTGGGGGGACTAGCGGTTACAATGAGCAGTACTTC
NA	NA	16	TRBJ2-1	TRBV11-3	CASSLDQGDRNNEQFF	TGTGCCAGCAGCTTAGATCAGGGAGACAGGAACAATGAGCAGTTCTTC
NA	TRBD2	20	TRBJ2-5	TRBV7-2	CASSLALGVTGLATQETQYF	TGTGCCAGCAGCTTAGCCCTGGGGGTAACGGGACTAGCCACACAAGAGACCCAGTACTTC
NA	NA	14	TRBJ2-2	TRBV6-1	CASSPPRQTGELFF	TGTGCCAGCAGTCCCCCGCGTCAAACCGGGGAGCTGTTTTTT
large	TRBD2	16	TRBJ2-1	TRBV6-1	CASNRFLAGQTNEQFF	TGTGCCAGCAACCGATTCCTAGCGGGCCAGACAAATGAGCAGTTCTTC
NA	TRBD1	14	TRBJ2-2	TRBV6-1	CASRGQTHAGELFF	TGTGCCAGCAGGGGACAGACTCACGCCGGGGAGCTGTTTTTT
once	TRBD1	15	TRBJ1-4	TRBV12-3/TRBV12-4	CASSLAGQGSEKLFF	TGTGCCAGCAGTTTAGCAGGACAGGGCTCAGAAAAACTGTTTTTT
NA	NA	14	TRBJ2-1	TRBV7-8	CASSLVDSYNEQFF	TGTGCCAGCAGCTTAGTCGACAGCTACAATGAGCAGTTCTTC
few	TRBD2	15	TRBJ2-1	TRBV11-2	CASSVSSGSTGEQFF	TGTGCCAGCAGCGTTAGCAGCGGGAGTACGGGTGAGCAGTTCTTC
NA	NA	16	TRBJ2-3	TRBV6-1	CASSASGLADTDTQYF	TGTGCCAGCAGCGCCTCGGGGCTGGCGGACACAGATACGCAGTACTTT
few	NA	16	TRBJ2-4	TRBV6-5	CASSYSPHGTQNIQYF	TGTGCCAGCAGTTACTCCCCTCATGGGACCCAAAACATTCAGTACTTC
NA	NA	16	TRBJ1-2	TRBV12-5	CASGLPTQIRGYGYTF	TGTGCTAGTGGTTTGCCAACGCAAATTCGAGGCTATGGCTACACCTTC
NA	NA	12	TRBJ2-5	TRBV6-1	CASSDIGVVEFF	TGTGCCAGCAGTGATATAGGGGTTGTGGAGTTCTTC
NA	TRBD2	13	TRBJ2-5	TRBV6-1	CASSERGRQTQYF	TGTGCCAGCAGTGAACGCGGGAGACAGACCCAGTACTTC
few	NA	15	TRBJ1-5	TRBV7-2	CASSLGRGPNQPQHF	TGTGCCAGCAGCTTAGGGAGGGGACCTAATCAGCCCCAGCATTTT
once	TRBD2	19	TRBJ2-3	TRBV7-8	CASSPVQRGGLYFTDTQYF	TGTGCCAGCAGCCCGGTTCAGCGGGGGGGCCTGTATTTTACAGATACGCAGTATTTT
few	TRBD2	17	TRBJ2-1	TRBV4-1	CASRELPSGSSYNEQFF	TGCGCCAGCAGGGAATTACCTAGCGGGAGCTCCTACAATGAGCAGTTCTTC
NA	NA	15	TRBJ2-7	TRBV7-3	CASSKGDGQTYEQYF	TGTGCCAGCAGCAAGGGGGATGGCCAAACCTACGAGCAGTACTTC